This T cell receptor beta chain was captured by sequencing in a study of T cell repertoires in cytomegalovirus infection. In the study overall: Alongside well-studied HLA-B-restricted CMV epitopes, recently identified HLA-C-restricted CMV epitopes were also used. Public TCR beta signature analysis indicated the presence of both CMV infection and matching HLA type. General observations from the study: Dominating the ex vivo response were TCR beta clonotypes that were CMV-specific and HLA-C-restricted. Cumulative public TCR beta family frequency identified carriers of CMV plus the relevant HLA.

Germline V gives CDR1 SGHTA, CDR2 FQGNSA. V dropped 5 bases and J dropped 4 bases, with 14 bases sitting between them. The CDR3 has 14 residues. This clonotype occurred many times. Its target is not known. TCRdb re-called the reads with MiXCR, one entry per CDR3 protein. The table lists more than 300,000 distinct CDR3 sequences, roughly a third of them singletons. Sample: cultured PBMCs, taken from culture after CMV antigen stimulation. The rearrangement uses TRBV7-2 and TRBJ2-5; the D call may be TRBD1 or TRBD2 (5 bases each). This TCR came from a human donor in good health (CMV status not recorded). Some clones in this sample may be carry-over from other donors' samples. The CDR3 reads CASSRMSRGETQYF. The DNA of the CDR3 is TGTGCCAGCAGCCGCATGTCGAGGGGAGAGACCCAGTACTTC.